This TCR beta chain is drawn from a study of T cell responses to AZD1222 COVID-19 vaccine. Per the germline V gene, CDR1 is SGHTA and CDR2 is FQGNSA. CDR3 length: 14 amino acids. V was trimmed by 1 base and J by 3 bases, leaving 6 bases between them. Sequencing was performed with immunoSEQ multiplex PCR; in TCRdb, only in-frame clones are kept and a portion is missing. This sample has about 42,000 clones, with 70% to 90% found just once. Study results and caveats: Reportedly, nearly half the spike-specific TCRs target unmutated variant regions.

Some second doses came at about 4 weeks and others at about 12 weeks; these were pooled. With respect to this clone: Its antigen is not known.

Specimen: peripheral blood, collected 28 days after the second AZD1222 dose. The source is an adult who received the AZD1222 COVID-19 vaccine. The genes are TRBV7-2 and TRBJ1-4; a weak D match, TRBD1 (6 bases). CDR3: CASSLDRANEKLFF. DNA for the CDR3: TGTGCCAGCAGCTTAGACAGGGCTAATGAAAAACTGTTTTTT.